A selection of T cell receptor beta chains follows, all from one sample in a study of radiotherapy plus CTLA-4 blockade in lung cancer. The method was immunoSEQ multiplex PCR; TCRdb's version includes in-frame clones alone and lacks a portion of them. The data contain approximately 80,000 clones, around 76% of them singletons. The sequencing used peripheral blood, collected from a patient treated with radiotherapy plus ipilimumab. These receptors were obtained from a human donor with non-small cell lung cancer whose response to radiotherapy plus ipilimumab could not be evaluated. Some clones in this sample may be carry-over from other donors' samples. CDR3s include the opening cysteine and the closing phenylalanine or tryptophan. D genes are given only for firm matches. Not all rows give a size; the values are once, few, many and, for expanded clones, a class.

>.|TRBJ1-4|.|TRBV27
CASSPSVTNEKLFF
TGTGCCAGCAGTCCGTCGGTTACTAATGAAAAACTGTTTTTT
>.|TRBJ2-3|.|TRBV7-9
CASSLSRTDTQYF
TGTGCCAGCAGCTTATCTCGCACAGATACGCAGTATTTT
>.|TRBJ1-4|TRBD1|TRBV14
CASSQPTGANEKLFF
TGTGCCAGCAGCCAACCGACAGGGGCTAATGAAAAACTGTTTTTT
>.|TRBJ2-1|TRBD1|TRBV5-4
CASTPQGAPFEQFF
TGTGCCAGCACCCCCCAGGGGGCCCCTTTTGAGCAGTTCTTC
>.|TRBJ2-7|.|TRBV5-1
CTSSYDTYEQYF
TGCACCAGCAGCTACGACACCTACGAGCAGTACTTC
>.|TRBJ2-6|.|TRBV25-1
CASSEQGGAGANVLTF
TGTGCCAGCAGTGAACAGGGGGGCGCCGGGGCCAACGTCCTGACTTTC
>.|TRBJ2-7|.|TRBV5-1
CASSSPSSYEQYF
TGCGCCAGCAGTTCCCCCAGCTCCTACGAGCAGTACTTC
>.|TRBJ2-5|TRBD2|TRBV9
CASSQTTSVPETQYF
TGTGCCAGCAGCCAGACCACTAGCGTCCCAGAGACCCAGTACTTC
>.|TRBJ1-5|.|TRBV19
CASSSIGQRGPGRQSAQHF
TGTGCCAGTAGCTCTATTGGACAGAGGGGACCCGGTCGGCAATCAGCCCAGCATTTT
>.|TRBJ1-2|.|TRBV5-1
CASSLGVRHGYGYTF
TGCGCCAGCAGCTTGGGGGTCCGACACGGCTATGGCTACACCTTC
>.|TRBJ2-7|TRBD1|TRBV4-3
CASSQDTRFGTGGNEQYF
TGCGCCAGCAGCCAAGATACGAGATTTGGGACAGGGGGTAACGAGCAGTACTTC
>.|TRBJ2-5|TRBD1|TRBV7-6
CASSFGDRGPETQYF
TGTGCCAGCAGCTTTGGGGACAGGGGGCCAGAGACCCAGTACTTC
>.|TRBJ2-2|TRBD2|TRBV30
CALREVLRGGDTGELFF
TGTGCCCTTCGGGAAGTCCTACGGGGGGGCGACACCGGGGAGCTGTTTTTT
>.|TRBJ2-2|TRBD2|TRBV19
CASSVRGGTGELFF
TGTGCCAGTAGTGTGCGGGGGGGCACCGGGGAGCTGTTTTTT
>.|TRBJ2-1|TRBD2|TRBV6-4
CASPGLVGNEQFF
TGTGCCAGCCCGGGACTAGTGGGCAATGAGCAGTTCTTC
>.|TRBJ2-5|TRBD2|TRBV5-1
CASSFTSGAQETQYF
TGCGCCAGCAGCTTTACTAGCGGGGCACAAGAGACCCAGTACTTC
>.|TRBJ1-1|TRBD1|TRBV7-8
CASSFDRAEAFF
TGTGCCAGCAGCTTTGACAGGGCTGAAGCTTTCTTT
>.|TRBJ1-5|TRBD1|TRBV5-4
CASSSGQGYQPQHF
TGTGCCAGCAGCTCGGGACAGGGCTATCAGCCCCAGCATTTT
>once|TRBJ1-4|TRBD1|TRBV2
CASNARQGHNEKLFF
TGTGCCAGCAACGCTCGACAGGGACACAATGAAAAACTGTTTTTT
>few|TRBJ1-1|.|TRBV5-1
CASSLEPPGTNTEAFF
TGCGCCAGCAGCTTGGAACCCCCAGGTACCAACACTGAAGCTTTCTTT
>.|TRBJ2-1|TRBD2|TRBV6-5
CASSWGSGGDEQFF
TGTGCCAGCAGTTGGGGTAGCGGGGGGGATGAGCAGTTCTTC
>.|TRBJ1-5|TRBD1|TRBV6-6
CASSTSPDRGYQPQHF
TGTGCCAGCAGCACGTCTCCGGACAGGGGCTATCAGCCCCAGCATTTT
>.|TRBJ1-1|TRBD1|TRBV5-6
CASSPGTDSYSTDTEAFF
TGTGCCAGCAGCCCGGGGACAGATTCTTATAGTACGGACACTGAAGCTTTCTTT